This T cell receptor beta chain appears in the sequencing data of a study of blood T cell repertoires in COVID-19. Some clones are missing from TCRdb's copy, which holds only in-frame ones; the method was immunoSEQ multiplex PCR. The profile shows around 300,000 clones, about 90% of them singletons. Those enrolled, adults aged 18 to 89 years, came from roughly 22 US areas. This CDR3 region has 14 residues. CDR1 is SGHRS, CDR2 YFSETQ, per germline. Trimming removed 0 bases at V and 8 bases at J, with 14 bases between. The receptor's source is a woman between 55 and 75 years old who had recovered from COVID-19. The V and J genes are TRBV5-1 and TRBJ1-1; D may be TRBD1 (6 bases). Sequencing used PBMCs or T cells enriched from blood (not recorded which). The CDR3 here is CASSLDLGQREAFF. The CDR3 region has the DNA TGCGCCAGCAGCTTGGACTTGGGACAAAGGGAAGCTTTCTTT.